This entry lists 25 T cell receptor beta chains sequenced from one sample in a study of identical twins. A single record per CDR3 protein comes from TCRdb applying MiXCR to the 5' RACE reads. The table includes just over 500,000 distinct CDR3 sequences, 20% to 25% detected once. These sequences were also reported in another study, on T cells expressing NK-cell markers.

The specimen sequenced was CD4+ T cells sorted from blood. The source of these receptors is a woman aged 18 to 35 in good health.

This clonotype was counted at least ten times. The chain couples TRBV7-8 to TRBJ2-1; D ambiguous. Between the trimmed V and J ends, which lost 0 bases and 6 bases, there was a span of 12 bases. The CDR3 runs to 15 residues. CDR1 and CDR2 (germline): SGHVS, FQNEAQ. The CDR3 reads CASSLASAFFNEQFF. Written as DNA, the CDR3 is TGTGCCAGCAGCTTAGCGTCGGCGTTTTTCAATGAGCAGTTCTTC.

The chain is built from TRBV7-2 and TRBJ2-7; D gene ambiguous. The CDR3 runs 13 residues. Trimming took off 3 bases at V and 3 bases at J, with 9 bases between the two ends. CDR1 is SGHTA, CDR2 FQGNSA, per germline. The CDR3 nucleotides are TGTGCCAGCAGCTTCGACGCCCTCTACGAGCAGTACTTC. Its protein product is CASSFDALYEQYF.

This chain connects TRBV5-1 to TRBJ1-4, with 7 bases that match TRBD1. V gave up 3 bases and J gave up 5 bases; unmatched junction bases: 10. This CDR3 has 16 amino acids. Per the germline V gene, CDR1 is SGHRS and CDR2 is YFSETQ. The CDR3 spells CASSSHSRGLNEKLFF. CDR3 nucleotide sequence: TGCGCCAGCAGCTCACATTCTAGGGGGCTAAATGAAAAACTGTTTTTT.

Only a few counts were recorded for this clonotype. V and J are TRBV5-1 and TRBJ2-5, with D possibly being TRBD1 or TRBD2 (5 bases each). CDR3 size: 14 residues. Looked up from germline, CDR1 is SGHRS and CDR2 is YFSETQ. Trimming took 2 bases from V and 4 from J, leaving 12 bases between them. The CDR3 sequence is CASSLTGQGETQYF. CDR3 nucleotide sequence: TGCGCCAGCAGCTTAACGGGGCAGGGAGAGACCCAGTACTTC.

This clonotype has only a few counts. This chain uses TRBV4-3 with TRBJ1-5; D ambiguous. V was shortened by 1 base and J by 3 bases, with 13 bases between the two germline ends. Germline V gene sequence: CDR1 LGHNA, CDR2 YSLEER. The CDR3 has 16 amino acids. CDR3 region: CASSQAAGRVNQPQHF. In DNA, the CDR3 is TGCGCCAGCAGCCAAGCGGCTGGAAGGGTCAATCAGCCCCAGCATTTT.

The V call is TRBV20-1, the J call TRBJ2-3; 15 bases are shared with TRBD2. The CDR3 is 15 residues long. V was clipped by 3 bases and J by 4 bases; unmatched bases: 2. Looked up from germline, CDR1 is DFQATT and CDR2 is SNEGSKA (reference sequence). The CDR3 DNA is TGCAGTGCTAGTGGACTAGCGGGAGGGGCAGATACGCAGTATTTT. Its protein is CSASGLAGGADTQYF.

CDR3 sequence (DNA): TGTGCCAGCAGACAGGGTTCTCACGAGCAGTACTTC. Translating gives CASRQGSHEQYF. The V gene is TRBV11-3, the J gene TRBJ2-7; a possible D gene is TRBD1 (6 bases). V lost 6 bases, J lost 5 bases, and 11 bases lay in between. The CDR3 covers 12 residues. The germline gives CDR1 SGHNT, CDR2 YENEEA. Full variable domain (outside the CDR3, taken from reference TRBV11-3 and TRBJ2-7): EAGVVQSPRYKIIEKKQPVAFWCNPISGHNTLYWYLQNLGQGPELLIRYENEEAVDDSQLPKDRFSAERLKGVDSTLKIQPAELGDSAVYLCASRQGSHEQYFGPGTRLTVT.

This clonotype came up a few times. The rearrangement joins TRBV11-2 to TRBJ2-4; D gene ambiguous. Germline V gives CDR1 SGHAT, CDR2 FQNNGV. The CDR3 consists of 14 residues. V gave up 5 bases and J gave up 0 bases, with 8 bases separating them. CDR3 sequence (DNA): TGTGCCAGCAGCACAATGATAGCCAAAAACATTCAGTACTTC. As protein: CASSTMIAKNIQYF.

This chain links TRBV12-3 or TRBV12-4 with TRBJ1-1; D not certain. CDR3 length: 14 amino acids. With 6 bases removed from V and 8 bases from J, the gap between germline ends came to 19 bases. The CDR3 loop is CASSLSPSSVEAFF. Here the CDR3 DNA reads TGTGCCAGCAGCCTTTCCCCTTCGTCAGTAGAAGCTTTCTTT.

This clonotype was detected a few times. The V gene is TRBV13, the J gene TRBJ2-3; maybe TRBD2 (5 bases). Germline CDR1 is PRHDT and CDR2 is FYEKMQ (reference sequence). The CDR3 sequence is 13 residues long. V was trimmed by 2 bases and J by 5 bases, leaving 8 bases between them. The CDR3 sequence: CASSLSGIDTQYF. The DNA of the CDR3 is TGTGCCAGCAGCTTATCCGGGATAGATACGCAGTATTTT.

The rearrangement uses TRBV5-6 and TRBJ2-1; 10 nucleotides match TRBD2. V shed 1 base, J shed 9 bases, and the junction held 10 bases outside the gene matches. The CDR3 is 16 amino acids. Germline V gives CDR1 SGHDT, CDR2 YYEEEE. CDR3 loop: CASSLKSSGSFVEQFF. Here the CDR3 DNA reads TGTGCCAGCAGCTTGAAATCTAGCGGGAGTTTTGTTGAGCAGTTCTTC.

This clonotype has only a few counts. This sequence joins TRBV7-6 and TRBJ2-5; either TRBD1 or TRBD2 may fit D (5 bases each). From germline, CDR1 is SGHVS and CDR2 FNYEAQ. The CDR3 has 15 residues. The V and J ends lost 0 bases and 5 bases respectively, with 13 bases between them. The CDR3 is CASSLAGPPRETQYF. CDR3 DNA sequence: TGTGCCAGCAGCTTAGCGGGACCCCCGAGGGAGACCCAGTACTTC.

The gene calls are TRBV7-2 and TRBJ2-7; no definite D call. Trimming took 2 bases from V and 7 from J, leaving 15 bases between them. This CDR3 comprises 14 residues. The germline CDR1 and CDR2 sequences are SGHTA and FQGNSA. The CDR3 nucleotides read TGTGCCAGCAGCTTAACCCGGAATGCCCGGGAGCAGTACTTC. It specifies CASSLTRNAREQYF.

This clonotype showed up many times. V gene TRBV20-1 combines with J gene TRBJ2-4, with D possibly TRBD1 on 5 matching bases. The V and J ends lost 5 bases and 3 bases respectively, with 11 bases between them. This CDR3 comprises 13 residues. Germline V lookup: CDR1 DFQATT, CDR2 SNEGSKA (reference sequence). The CDR3 coding sequence is TGCAGTGCTCCGACAGTGGACAAAAACATTCAGTACTTC. Translating it yields CSAPTVDKNIQYF.

The rearrangement uses TRBV29-1 and TRBJ2-7, with 8 bases lining up with TRBD2. Germline V gene sequence: CDR1 SQVTM, CDR2 ANQGSEA. V shed 6 bases, J shed 2 bases, and the junction held 3 bases outside the gene matches. The CDR3 runs 12 residues. The CDR3 nucleotides are TGCAGCGTGGTTAGCGGGACCTACGAGCAGTACTTC. Residues: CSVVSGTYEQYF.

This rearrangement joins TRBV3-1 to TRBJ2-1; D not resolved. CDR1 is LGHDT, CDR2 YNNKEL, per germline (reference sequence). V shed 0 bases and J shed 6 bases, with 6 bases lying between them. This CDR3 spans 13 amino acids. The CDR3 region has the DNA TGTGCCAGCAGCCAAGAAGTGGTCAATGAGCAGTTCTTC. As protein: CASSQEVVNEQFF.

This clonotype came up a few times. The chain is built from TRBV5-1 and TRBJ1-2; D remains unclear. Germline assignment: CDR1 SGHRS and CDR2 YFSETQ. The CDR3 totals 14 residues. V lost 2 bases to trimming and J lost 4 bases, with 12 bases between them. CDR3 in DNA: TGCGCCAGCAGCTTCTCCCAATCTCCCTATGGCTACACCTTC. As protein: CASSFSQSPYGYTF.

The chain links TRBV5-1 to TRBJ1-5; D call uncertain. Germline CDR1 is SGHRS and CDR2 is YFSETQ. The CDR3 has 16 amino acids. Trimming cost V 0 bases and J 0 bases, with 10 bases left between them. The CDR3 nucleotides are TGCGCCAGCAGCTTGGATCCAGGCTATAGCAATCAGCCCCAGCATTTT. This encodes CASSLDPGYSNQPQHF.

The gene calls are TRBV29-1 and TRBJ2-7; 7 bases fit TRBD1. This CDR3 region has 17 residues. Trimming cost V 6 bases and J 2 bases; bases outside gene matches: 19. Germline CDR1 SQVTM, CDR2 ANQGSEA. The CDR3 DNA reads as TGCAGCGTCGGTGGACAGGTGGGGCCTTCGACTCCCTACGAGCAGTACTTC. Translation gives CSVGGQVGPSTPYEQYF.

The CDR3 DNA sequence: TGCAGTGCTGGTGGGACAGGGCTCTACGAGCAGTACTTC. Translating it yields CSAGGTGLYEQYF. The chain has TRBV20-1 and TRBJ2-7, with 9 bases fitting TRBD1. Per germline, CDR1 DFQATT and CDR2 SNEGSKA (reference sequence). The junction had 5 bases not matched to a gene; V was cut back by 5 bases and J by 3 bases. CDR3 length: 13 amino acids.

This clonotype has only a few counts. This chain connects TRBV10-3 to TRBJ1-2, with D possibly TRBD1 on 5 matching bases. CDR1 and CDR2 (germline): ENHRY, SYGVKD. Between the trimmed V and J ends, which lost 2 bases and 3 bases, there was a span of 16 bases. The CDR3 is 16 amino acids. In DNA form, the CDR3 reads TGTGCCATCAGTGAGAGAGGACACGCGATTGACTATGGCTACACCTTC. Residues: CAISERGHAIDYGYTF.

This clonotype occurred a few times. CDR3 in DNA: TGTGCCAGCAGTTTGTTTGAAAGGACAGGGGCTTTCTTC. Residues: CASSLFERTGAFF. This rearrangement joins TRBV12-3 or TRBV12-4 to TRBJ2-1, with 9 bases lining up with TRBD1. V lost 3 bases and J lost 16; bases outside the gene matches: 10. CDR3 size: 13 residues.

This clonotype was seen only once. This rearrangement joins TRBV20-1 to TRBJ2-7; tentatively, D is TRBD2 (7 bases). Between the trimmed V and J ends, which lost 6 bases and 0 bases, there was a span of 18 bases. The CDR3 totals 15 residues. Per the germline V gene, CDR1 is DFQATT and CDR2 is SNEGSKA (reference sequence). The CDR3 spells CSAAVLGGPSYEQYF. Written as DNA, the CDR3 is TGCAGTGCGGCGGTATTGGGGGGGCCCTCCTACGAGCAGTACTTC.

V is TRBV4-3 and J is TRBJ1-6; D ambiguous. Germline V gene lookup returns CDR1 LGHNA and CDR2 YSLEER. The CDR3 consists of 14 residues. The germline V and J ends were trimmed by 2 bases and 10 bases, with 12 bases remaining between them. The chain's CDR3 is CASSQSGERSPLHF. The CDR3 region has the DNA TGCGCCAGCAGCCAAAGTGGGGAAAGATCACCCCTCCACTTT.

V usage is TRBV20-1 and J usage is TRBJ1-5, with D hard to call. The germline V gene has CDR1 DFQATT and CDR2 SNEGSKA (reference sequence). The CDR3 runs 14 residues. V was trimmed by 0 bases and J by 7 bases, leaving 13 bases between them. CDR3 sequence reads: CSARDGSQKQPQHF. CDR3 nucleotide sequence: TGCAGTGCTAGAGATGGGTCCCAAAAACAGCCCCAGCATTTT.